Listed below are T cell receptor beta chains from one sample, sequenced in a study of T cells in localized non-small cell lung cancer. Libraries were prepared by immunoSEQ multiplex PCR; TCRdb keeps only in-frame clonotypes and omits some of them. Of approximately 20,000 clones in the sample, about 83% were seen once. This specimen consisted of PBMCs, obtained before any cancer treatment. These receptors originate from a woman aged 40 to 75 with stage II squamous cell lung carcinoma. The CDR3 runs from the conserved cysteine through the conserved F or W. The D gene is left open where the match is weak. Rows give clone size only sometimes, using once, few, many, or a class for an expanded clone.

J gene: TRBJ1-3
D gene: TRBD1
V gene: TRBV27
clone size: .
CDR3 DNA: TGTGCCAGCAGACCACAGGGGACCTCTGGAAACACCATATATTTT
CDR3 protein: CASRPQGTSGNTIYF

J gene: TRBJ2-7
D gene: TRBD2
V gene: TRBV5-4
clone size: .
CDR3 DNA: TGTGCCAGCAGCGCCGGTAGCGGGACTTCCTACGAGCAGTACTTC
CDR3 protein: CASSAGSGTSYEQYF

J gene: TRBJ1-5
D gene: .
V gene: TRBV27
clone size: few
CDR3 DNA: TGTGCCAGCAGTCCTCGACCAGGGAATCAGCCCCAGCATTTT
CDR3 protein: CASSPRPGNQPQHF

J gene: TRBJ2-3
D gene: TRBD2
V gene: TRBV7-9
clone size: .
CDR3 DNA: TGTGCCAGCAGCACCCCCCGCGGCGGGAGGAGTACAGATACGCAGTATTTT
CDR3 protein: CASSTPRGGRSTDTQYF

J gene: TRBJ2-2
D gene: .
V gene: TRBV4-2
clone size: .
CDR3 DNA: TGTGCCAGCAGCCAAGTTACAGGGACGAACACCGGGGAGCTGTTTTTT
CDR3 protein: CASSQVTGTNTGELFF

J gene: TRBJ2-3
D gene: TRBD2
V gene: TRBV4-1
clone size: .
CDR3 DNA: TGCGCCAGCAGCGTTCCGGGACTAGCGGCCTCCAATACGCAGTATTTT
CDR3 protein: CASSVPGLAASNTQYF

J gene: TRBJ2-7
D gene: TRBD2
V gene: TRBV15
clone size: .
CDR3 DNA: TGTGCCACCAGCAGAGATTACGCTAGCGGGAGTATCTACGAGCAGTACTTC
CDR3 protein: CATSRDYASGSIYEQYF

J gene: TRBJ2-3
D gene: TRBD2
V gene: TRBV5-1
clone size: .
CDR3 DNA: TGCGCCAGCAGCATGGGGACTAGCGGGAGAACAGATACGCAGTATTTT
CDR3 protein: CASSMGTSGRTDTQYF

J gene: TRBJ1-1
D gene: TRBD1
V gene: TRBV6-1
clone size: once
CDR3 DNA: TGTGCCAGCAGCGACCTGCACAGGGGTATAACTGAAGCTTTCTTT
CDR3 protein: CASSDLHRGITEAFF

J gene: TRBJ1-1
D gene: TRBD1
V gene: TRBV9
clone size: .
CDR3 DNA: TGTGCCAGCAGCGGAGGCGGACAGGGTAGCACTGAAGCTTTCTTT
CDR3 protein: CASSGGGQGSTEAFF

J gene: TRBJ2-2
D gene: .
V gene: TRBV9
clone size: .
CDR3 DNA: TGTGCCAGCAGCGTAGCCGAGTCGCGCACCGGGGAGCTGTTTTTT
CDR3 protein: CASSVAESRTGELFF

J gene: TRBJ2-2
D gene: TRBD2
V gene: TRBV7-2
clone size: few
CDR3 DNA: TGTGCCAGCAGCTTATTGCGGGGGGGCACCGGGGAGCTGTTTTTT
CDR3 protein: CASSLLRGGTGELFF

J gene: TRBJ2-5
D gene: .
V gene: TRBV11-2
clone size: once
CDR3 DNA: TGTGCCAGCAGCCGCCAAGAGACCCAGTACTTC
CDR3 protein: CASSRQETQYF

J gene: TRBJ1-1
D gene: .
V gene: TRBV2
clone size: few
CDR3 DNA: TGTGCCAGCAGTTCCACAGACCTCGAAGCTTTCTTT
CDR3 protein: CASSSTDLEAFF

J gene: TRBJ2-5
D gene: .
V gene: TRBV7-9
clone size: .
CDR3 DNA: TGTGCCAGCAGCTTAGACCGTTCTTCCCAGTACTTC
CDR3 protein: CASSLDRSSQYF

J gene: TRBJ2-5
D gene: TRBD2
V gene: TRBV29-1
clone size: .
CDR3 DNA: TGCAGCGTCGTAGCGGGGGGCCAAGAGACCCAGTACTTC
CDR3 protein: CSVVAGGQETQYF

J gene: TRBJ2-2
D gene: TRBD2
V gene: TRBV9
clone size: .
CDR3 DNA: TGTGCCAGCAGCGTAGTGGCGGGAGGGTACACCGGGGAGCTGTTTTTT
CDR3 protein: CASSVVAGGYTGELFF

J gene: TRBJ2-7
D gene: .
V gene: TRBV4-3
clone size: .
CDR3 DNA: TGCGCCAGCAGCCAAGATGTAAACTCCTACGAGCAGTACTTC
CDR3 protein: CASSQDVNSYEQYF

J gene: TRBJ2-5
D gene: .
V gene: TRBV4-3
clone size: .
CDR3 DNA: TGCGCCAGCAGCCAAGATATAGGGAAAGAGACCCAGTACTTC
CDR3 protein: CASSQDIGKETQYF

J gene: TRBJ1-2
D gene: .
V gene: TRBV6-5
clone size: .
CDR3 DNA: TGTGCCAGCAGTTACGGGGGTTATTCGGCCTACACCTTC
CDR3 protein: CASSYGGYSAYTF

J gene: TRBJ2-2
D gene: .
V gene: TRBV29-1
clone size: few
CDR3 DNA: TGCAGCGTTCGATATCAGGGGTCCCTCACCGGGGAGCTGTTTTTT
CDR3 protein: CSVRYQGSLTGELFF

J gene: TRBJ2-3
D gene: .
V gene: TRBV9
clone size: .
CDR3 DNA: TGTGCCAGCAGCGTAAACCATCAAGATACGCAGTATTTT
CDR3 protein: CASSVNHQDTQYF

J gene: TRBJ2-3
D gene: TRBD2
V gene: TRBV19
clone size: .
CDR3 DNA: TGTGCCAGTAGTCGGGGACTAGCGGGAGTGAGGGATACGCAGTATTTT
CDR3 protein: CASSRGLAGVRDTQYF

J gene: TRBJ1-4
D gene: TRBD1
V gene: TRBV7-3
clone size: .
CDR3 DNA: TGTGCCAGCAGCCCCCGGGGACAGGGCAACCCAACTAATGAAAAACTGTTTTTT
CDR3 protein: CASSPRGQGNPTNEKLFF

J gene: TRBJ2-7
D gene: .
V gene: TRBV11-3
clone size: .
CDR3 DNA: TGTGCCAGCAGCCGCGGGGCTAATGGCAATTACGAGCAGTACTTC
CDR3 protein: CASSRGANGNYEQYF

J gene: TRBJ2-2
D gene: TRBD2
V gene: TRBV11-1
clone size: .
CDR3 DNA: TGTGCCAGCAGCTCCGGGACTAGTGTCGCCGGGGAGCTGTTTTTT
CDR3 protein: CASSSGTSVAGELFF

J gene: TRBJ1-2
D gene: .
V gene: TRBV5-6
clone size: .
CDR3 DNA: TGTGCCAGCAGGGGGGTGGAGATTCCTAACTATGGCCACACCTTC
CDR3 protein: CASRGVEIPNYGHTF

J gene: TRBJ1-2
D gene: .
V gene: TRBV6-6
clone size: few
CDR3 DNA: TGTGCCAGCAGACCCCGAACTAACTATGGCTACACCTTC
CDR3 protein: CASRPRTNYGYTF

J gene: TRBJ1-1
D gene: TRBD1
V gene: TRBV5-4
clone size: .
CDR3 DNA: TGTGCCAGCAGCTCCCGGGACAGGGATAGGACTGAAGCTTTCTTT
CDR3 protein: CASSSRDRDRTEAFF

J gene: TRBJ2-7
D gene: TRBD1
V gene: TRBV6-1
clone size: .
CDR3 DNA: TGTGCCAGCACCCTAGACCGACAGGGTATCTACGAGCAGTACTTC
CDR3 protein: CASTLDRQGIYEQYF

J gene: TRBJ2-7
D gene: TRBD1
V gene: TRBV7-2
clone size: once
CDR3 DNA: TGTGCCAGCAGCATCACCGGGACAGTCTCCTACGAGCAGTACTTC
CDR3 protein: CASSITGTVSYEQYF

J gene: TRBJ1-2
D gene: .
V gene: TRBV14
clone size: few
CDR3 DNA: TGTGCCAGCAGCCAAGTCACCGGATGGAGCTATGGCTACACCTTC
CDR3 protein: CASSQVTGWSYGYTF

J gene: TRBJ2-1
D gene: .
V gene: TRBV7-2
clone size: .
CDR3 DNA: TGTGCCAGCAGCTTAGCTACCGGGGCCTGGGGCAATGAGCAGTTCTTC
CDR3 protein: CASSLATGAWGNEQFF

J gene: TRBJ2-1
D gene: TRBD2
V gene: TRBV29-1
clone size: .
CDR3 DNA: TGCAGCGTCCTGGGACTAGCGGGGCCCAGCTCCTACAATGAGCAGTTCTTC
CDR3 protein: CSVLGLAGPSSYNEQFF

J gene: TRBJ2-4
D gene: TRBD2
V gene: TRBV7-3
clone size: .
CDR3 DNA: TGTGCCCTGATAGCGGGGTCCCCAAACATTCAGTACTTC
CDR3 protein: CALIAGSPNIQYF

J gene: TRBJ2-1
D gene: .
V gene: TRBV19
clone size: .
CDR3 DNA: TGTGCCAGTAGTATAGCAGGGCCCGTCTACAATGAGCAGTTCTTC
CDR3 protein: CASSIAGPVYNEQFF

J gene: TRBJ2-3
D gene: .
V gene: TRBV5-1
clone size: .
CDR3 DNA: TGCGCCAGCAGCGCTGGACAGATCGAGACAGATACGCAGTATTTT
CDR3 protein: CASSAGQIETDTQYF

J gene: TRBJ2-7
D gene: TRBD2
V gene: TRBV18
clone size: .
CDR3 DNA: TGTGCCAGCTCACCTCAAGGAGCGGGAGGCTCCTACGAGCAGTACTTC
CDR3 protein: CASSPQGAGGSYEQYF

J gene: TRBJ2-1
D gene: .
V gene: TRBV5-1
clone size: .
CDR3 DNA: TGCGCCAGCAGCTTGGCCCGGGGCGGGAATGAGCAGTTCTTC
CDR3 protein: CASSLARGGNEQFF

J gene: TRBJ2-2
D gene: TRBD1
V gene: TRBV19
clone size: .
CDR3 DNA: TGTGCCAGTAGGATTCCGGGACAGGGGATTCACGGGGAGCTGTTTTTT
CDR3 protein: CASRIPGQGIHGELFF

J gene: TRBJ2-7
D gene: .
V gene: TRBV20-1
clone size: .
CDR3 DNA: TGCAGTGCTAGAGAGAGCCACGAGCAGTACTTC
CDR3 protein: CSARESHEQYF

J gene: TRBJ2-5
D gene: TRBD2
V gene: TRBV7-2
clone size: .
CDR3 DNA: TGTGCCAGCAGCTTGGAGACTAGCGGGAGAGAGACCCAGTACTTC
CDR3 protein: CASSLETSGRETQYF

J gene: TRBJ2-6
D gene: TRBD1
V gene: TRBV5-1
clone size: .
CDR3 DNA: TGCGCCAGCAGACCCTCAGGGGGCTCTGGGGCCAACGTCCTGACTTTC
CDR3 protein: CASRPSGGSGANVLTF

J gene: TRBJ2-3
D gene: .
V gene: TRBV28
clone size: .
CDR3 DNA: TGTGCCAGCCTCGGTGGATACACAGATACGCAGTATTTT
CDR3 protein: CASLGGYTDTQYF

J gene: TRBJ2-1
D gene: TRBD2
V gene: TRBV7-9
clone size: .
CDR3 DNA: TGTGCCAGCAGCTTGACTAGCGGGAAATCCAATGAGCAGTTCTTC
CDR3 protein: CASSLTSGKSNEQFF

J gene: TRBJ1-2
D gene: .
V gene: TRBV2
clone size: .
CDR3 DNA: TGTGCCAGCAGGAAGGAAGAGAACTATGGCTACACCTTC
CDR3 protein: CASRKEENYGYTF

J gene: TRBJ2-1
D gene: TRBD2
V gene: TRBV4-1
clone size: .
CDR3 DNA: TGCGCCAGCAGCCAAGGGCCGGGACTAGCGGGAGGTAGCTCCTACAATGGGCAGTTCTTC
CDR3 protein: CASSQGPGLAGGSSYNGQFF

J gene: TRBJ1-5
D gene: .
V gene: TRBV28
clone size: .
CDR3 DNA: TGTTCCACGGGGGGGTGGGGCAATCAGCCCCAGCATTTT
CDR3 protein: CSTGGWGNQPQHF

J gene: TRBJ2-1
D gene: .
V gene: TRBV11-2
clone size: .
CDR3 DNA: TGTGCCAGCAGCTCAATAGGAGCGTCTTATCGTAATGAGCAGTTCTTC
CDR3 protein: CASSSIGASYRNEQFF

J gene: TRBJ2-1
D gene: .
V gene: TRBV30
clone size: few
CDR3 DNA: TGTGCCGCCCTAGGAGGTTCCTACAATGAGCAGTTCTTC
CDR3 protein: CAALGGSYNEQFF

J gene: TRBJ2-5
D gene: .
V gene: TRBV11-2
clone size: .
CDR3 DNA: TGTGCCAGCAGCCACCTCCTAGGGATTAGTCAAGAGACCCAGTACTTC
CDR3 protein: CASSHLLGISQETQYF

J gene: TRBJ2-3
D gene: TRBD1
V gene: TRBV7-9
clone size: .
CDR3 DNA: TGTGCCAGCAGCGCGCTAAAGGGACAGGGGGCCTCAGATACGCAGTATTTT
CDR3 protein: CASSALKGQGASDTQYF

J gene: TRBJ2-5
D gene: TRBD2
V gene: TRBV15
clone size: once
CDR3 DNA: TGTGCCACCAGCAGGACTAGCACAGAGACCCAGTACTTC
CDR3 protein: CATSRTSTETQYF

J gene: TRBJ2-5
D gene: .
V gene: TRBV6-5
clone size: .
CDR3 DNA: TGTGCCAGCAGCCGCCCCGGCTGGGGGACCCAGTACTTC
CDR3 protein: CASSRPGWGTQYF